This T cell receptor beta chain is drawn from a study of control samples from healthy donors and cancer patients. The CDR3 consists of 12 residues. Germline-derived CDR1 and CDR2 are SEHNR and FQNEAQ (reference sequence). V lost 4 bases and J 2 bases, leaving 4 bases between the germline ends. Method: immunoSEQ multiplex PCR; TCRdb's copy keeps in-frame clones and lacks some. The data contain around 110,000 clones, over 75% of them singletons. This clone was counted a single time. The sample carries other DNA sequences with the same CDR3. The rearrangement links TRBV7-9 to TRBJ2-3; D is unclear. The sample consisted of PBMCs. This TCR derives from a woman aged 45-60 years with colorectal cancer. CDR3 sequence: CASSSSTDTQYF. In DNA, the CDR3 is TGTGCCAGCAGCTCTTCCACAGATACGCAGTATTTT.